Shown below are 27 T cell receptor beta chains from a single sample sequenced in a study of breast tumors, draining lymph nodes, adjacent tissues. One entry per CDR3 protein, called by TCRdb with MiXCR from the multiplex PCR reads. The sample shows approximately 300,000 distinct CDR3 sequences, over 30% of them seen only once. The lymph nodes were axillary draining lymph nodes from breast cancer patients. The sample taken for sequencing was axillary lymph node tissue. Receptor source: a female donor with breast cancer. Some clones in this sample may be carry-over from other donors' samples.

On this clonotype itself: No conserved phenylalanine or tryptophan is present at the end of the CDR3, so a read error is the likely explanation. The limits of the CDR3 on the DNA are not certain, so only TCRdb's listed CDR3 is given. The chain carries TRBV9 and TRBJ1-3. Including both end residues, the CDR3 is 9 amino acids long. CDR1 and CDR2 from the germline V gene are SGDLS and YYNGEE. The CDR3: CASSVATLS.

This clonotype has ten or more counts. This chain joins TRBV19 and TRBJ1-3; D is unresolved. The CDR3 runs to 14 residues. Trimming removed 8 bases at V and 4 bases at J, with 15 bases between. Germline values: CDR1 LNHDA, CDR2 SQIVND (reference sequence). The CDR3 nucleotides read TGTGCCAGTGCCGGATTTAAGTCAGGAAACACCATATATTTT. Protein: CASAGFKSGNTIYF.

This clonotype occurred many times. The CDR3 DNA is TGCAGTGCTAGAGACCGAAGGCCCGAGACAGCATACTATGGCTACACCTTC. Encoded protein: CSARDRRPETAYYGYTF. The gene calls are TRBV20-1 and TRBJ1-2, with D maybe TRBD1 (5 bases). Trimming removed 0 bases at V and 3 bases at J, with 20 bases between. Germline V gene sequence: CDR1 DFQATT, CDR2 SNEGSKA (reference sequence). The CDR3 runs to 17 residues.

Comments on this clonotype: This may arise from a read error, as a much more abundant clone is one base away. The rearrangement joins TRBV12-3 or TRBV12-4 to TRBJ2-2; 8 bases line up with TRBD2. The CDR3 contains 18 residues. Trimming cost V 4 bases and J 0 bases; bases outside gene matches: 10. CDR3 in amino acids: CASSSPWSSGTNTGELFF. In DNA form, the CDR3 reads TGTGCCAGCAGTTCCCCTTGGAGTAGCGGGACGAACACCGGGGAGCTGTTTTTT.

This clonotype was seen only a few times. An end of the junction differs from the germline gene, which may be a read error. J is TRBJ2-4 and V is TRBV2; D gene uncertain. Germline V gives CDR1 SNHLY, CDR2 FYNNEI. CDR3 length: 17 residues. The chain's CDR3 is CASSELSAALAKNIQYF. As DNA, the CDR3 is TGCGCCAGCAGTGAATTGTCGGCAGCTCTAGCCAAAAACATTCAGTACTTC.

The chain joins TRBV6-1 to TRBJ2-1, with D perhaps TRBD1 (5 bases). V was pared by 8 bases and J by 10 bases, with 15 bases between. The germline gives CDR1 MNHNS, CDR2 SASEGT. This CDR3 spans 12 amino acids. The CDR3 is CASGTDNTEQFF. CDR3 DNA: TGTGCCAGCGGAACGGACAATACAGAGCAGTTCTTC.

This clonotype was seen at least ten times. This chain links TRBV7-9 with TRBJ2-5; 7 bases agree with TRBD1. With V trimmed by 2 bases and J by 3 bases, 6 bases remained unmatched. CDR3 size: 15 residues. The germline CDR1 and CDR2 sequences are SEHNR and FQNEAQ (reference sequence). The CDR3 reads CASSLPRDRKETQYF. As DNA, the CDR3 is TGTGCCAGCAGCTTACCCCGGGACAGAAAAGAGACCCAGTACTTC. The full variable domain, in which reference TRBV7-9 and TRBJ2-5 provide the parts outside the CDR3, is DTGVSQNPRHKITKRGQNVTFRCDPISEHNRLYWYRQTLGQGPEFLTYFQNEAQLEKSRLLSDRFSAERPKGSFSTLEIQRTEQGDSAMYLCASSLPRDRKETQYFGPGTRLLVL.

This clonotype came up many times. The rearrangement uses TRBV2 and TRBJ2-3, with unresolved D. This CDR3 spans 14 amino acids. Trimming cost V 6 bases and J 6 bases, with 16 bases left between them. Germline loops: CDR1 SNHLY, CDR2 FYNNEI. In DNA form, the CDR3 reads TGTGCCAGCAGCCGACTTCGGCTGGGGGATACGCAGTATTTT. Protein: CASSRLRLGDTQYF.

This clonotype has a handful of counts. A much larger clone lies one base from this, so it may be a read error. The CDR3 loop is CASSKGQGASYERYF. In nucleotides, the CDR3 is TGCGCCAGCAGCAAAGGACAGGGGGCCTCCTACGAGCGGTACTTC. The chain recombines TRBV5-1 with TRBJ2-7; 11 nucleotides match TRBD1. There are 15 residues in the CDR3. Germline CDR1 and CDR2: SGHRS and YFSETQ.

This clonotype has at least ten counts. The genes are TRBV25-1 and TRBJ2-1; TRBD2 agrees at 7 bases. The CDR3 has 13 amino acids. V dropped 2 bases and J dropped 8; count of bases not matched to a gene: 3. Germline V gene data show CDR1 as MGHDK and CDR2 as SYGVNS. DNA of the CDR3: TGTGCCAGCAGTGAAGGGGGGGGGTATGAGCAGTTCTTC. Translation gives CASSEGGGYEQFF. The variable domain in full, completed from reference TRBV25-1 and TRBJ2-1, reads EADIYQTPRYLVIGTGKKITLECSQTMGHDKMYWYQQDPGMELHLIHYSYGVNSTEKGDLSSESTVSRIRTEHFPLTLESARPSHTSQYLCASSEGGGYEQFFGPGTRLTVL.

This clonotype was found many times. V usage is TRBV20-1 and J usage is TRBJ2-3; 13 positions match TRBD2. Trimming removed 7 bases from V and 2 bases from J; junction bases left unmatched: 6. Germline lookup yields CDR1 DFQATT and CDR2 SNEGSKA (reference sequence). This CDR3 is built from 15 residues. CDR3 sequence (DNA): TGCAGTGAACTAGCGGGAGGGACAAACACAGATACGCAGTATTTT. Translated, it gives CSELAGGTNTDTQYF.

Worth noting for this clonotype: One base away lies a much larger clone, so this may be a sequencing read error. The rearrangement links TRBV13 to TRBJ2-3, with TRBD2 matching 11 bases. CDR1 is PRHDT, CDR2 FYEKMQ, per germline (reference sequence). V lost 4 bases, J lost 4 bases, and 4 bases stayed unmatched. The CDR3 consists of 15 residues. CDR3 DNA sequence: TGTGCCAGCAGCTCCCGGACTAGCGGGTCAGATACGCAGTATTTT. It translates to CASSSRTSGSDTQYF. Full variable domain (outside the CDR3, taken from reference TRBV13 and TRBJ2-3): AAGVIQSPRHLIKEKRETATLKCYPIPRHDTVYWYQQGPGQDPQFLISFYEKMQSDKGSIPDRFSAQQFSDYHSELNMSSLELGDSALYFCASSSRTSGSDTQYFGPGTRLTVL.

There are many counts of this clonotype. CDR3 coding DNA: TGTGCCAGCAGCTTGGGACTGCGCTCTGGGGCCAACGTCCTGACTTTC. Translated: CASSLGLRSGANVLTF. The gene calls are TRBV5-8 and TRBJ2-6; D unclear. The germline V gene encodes CDR1 SGHTS and CDR2 YDEGEE. The CDR3 loop spans 16 amino acids. Between the trimmed V and J ends, which lost 0 bases and 0 bases, there was a span of 7 bases.

This clonotype was recorded many times. V is TRBV19 and J is TRBJ2-1, with 7 bases that match TRBD1. The length of the CDR3 is 15 residues. Germline V gene sequence: CDR1 LNHDA, CDR2 SQIVND (reference sequence). Trimming removed 3 bases from V and 6 bases from J; junction bases left unmatched: 8. The CDR3 DNA is TGTGCCAGTAGTATTTTGGGACAGCCTCCCAATGAGCAGTTCTTC. Encoded protein: CASSILGQPPNEQFF.

The chain employs TRBV24-1 and TRBJ2-2; unclear D gene. V lost 0 bases and J lost 3, with 10 bases in between. The CDR3 has 16 amino acids. The V gene's germline CDR1 is KGHDR and CDR2 SFDVKD. Here the CDR3 reads CATSDLPRNDTGELFF. CDR3 in DNA: TGTGCCACCAGTGATTTGCCGAGAAATGACACCGGGGAGCTGTTTTTT.

This clonotype was found many times. The CDR3 DNA reads as TGCAGCGCAGGACAGTACACAGATACGCAGTATTTT. The encoded protein is CSAGQYTDTQYF. The V and J genes are TRBV29-1 and TRBJ2-3; weak D call: TRBD1 (6 bases). The CDR3 sequence is 12 residues long. Trimming cost V 7 bases and J 2 bases, with 10 bases left between them. The germline CDR1 and CDR2 sequences are SQVTM and ANQGSEA.

The chain is built from TRBV30 and TRBJ1-2; D remains unclear. Germline CDR1 and CDR2: GTSNPN and SVGIG (reference sequence). This CDR3 region has 14 residues. Between the trimmed V and J ends, which lost 4 bases and 7 bases, there was a span of 19 bases. The CDR3 reads CAWMGPSREGGYTF. As DNA, the CDR3 is TGTGCCTGGATGGGTCCCTCGAGGGAGGGTGGCTACACCTTC. The full variable domain, in which reference TRBV30 and TRBJ1-2 provide the parts outside the CDR3, is SQTIHQWPATLVQPVGSPLSLECTVEGTSNPNLYWYRQAAGRGLQLLFYSVGIGQISSEVPQNLSASRPQDRQFILSSKKLLLSDSGFYLCAWMGPSREGGYTFGSGTRLTVV.

Regarding this clonotype: The junction differs from germline at one of its ends, possibly a read error. The gene calls are TRBV20-1 and TRBJ1-5; 8 nucleotides match TRBD1. The CDR3 is 14 residues long. The germline V gene has CDR1 DFQATT and CDR2 SNEGSKA (reference sequence). Here the CDR3 reads CSAADRGRNPPQHF. In DNA form, the CDR3 reads TGCAGTGCCGCAGACAGGGGAAGAAATCCGCCCCAGCATTTT.

The table lists this clonotype with many counts. The chain links TRBV2 to TRBJ2-4; D gene unclear. Trimming shortened V by 4 bases and J by 3 bases, and 13 bases separated the two germline ends. The CDR3 runs 15 residues. CDR1 and CDR2 from the germline V gene are SNHLY and FYNNEI. The CDR3 coding sequence is TGTGCCAGCAGTGTGGGCGCGCGGTACAAAAACATTCAGTACTTC. Translating gives CASSVGARYKNIQYF. Variable domain in full (rest from reference TRBV2 and TRBJ2-4): EPEVTQTPSHQVTQMGQEVILRCVPISNHLYFYWYRQILGQKVEFLVSFYNNEISEKSEIFDDQFSVERPDGSNFTLKIRSTKLEDSAMYFCASSVGARYKNIQYFGAGTRLSVL.

The genes are TRBV9 and TRBJ1-1, with TRBD1 as a possible D gene (6 bases). Between the trimmed V and J ends, which lost 3 bases and 0 bases, there was a span of 15 bases. The CDR3 contains 16 residues. The germline V gene encodes CDR1 SGDLS and CDR2 YYNGEE. The CDR3 reads CASSAGQTYMNTEAFF. CDR3 DNA sequence: TGTGCCAGCAGCGCCGGACAGACCTACATGAACACTGAAGCTTTCTTT.

The V gene is TRBV20-1, the J gene TRBJ2-3; 10 bases are a match to TRBD2. With V trimmed by 2 bases and J by 11 bases, 13 bases remained unmatched. The CDR3 extends over 15 amino acids. Germline CDR1 reads DFQATT; CDR2 reads SNEGSKA (reference sequence). CDR3 coding DNA: TGCAGTGCTAGAAGCGGGAGGGGCTCCTACAATGAGCAGTATTTT. Translated, it gives CSARSGRGSYNEQYF.

The table lists this clonotype with a few counts. The V and J genes are TRBV28 and TRBJ2-7, with a tentative D call TRBD1 (6 bases). Trimming took 8 bases from V and 2 from J, leaving 16 bases between them. The CDR3 is 14 amino acids. CDR1 is MDHEN, CDR2 SYDVKM, per germline. The CDR3 DNA reads as TGTGCCAGCGCCCGCCTCAGGGGTCCCTACGAGCAGTACTTC. Its translation is CASARLRGPYEQYF.

This clonotype occurred a few times. The junction does not match germline at one end; this may be a read error. The CDR3 loop is CASSHSLAGAETQYF. CDR3 coding DNA: TGTGCCAGCAGTCACTCACTAGCGGGAGCTGAGACCCAGTACTTC. The V and J genes are TRBV6-5 and TRBJ2-5; 11 positions agree with TRBD2. The CDR3 loop spans 15 amino acids. CDR1 MNHEY and CDR2 SVGAGI come from the germline V gene.

Many counts were recorded for this clonotype. The gene calls are TRBV24-1 and TRBJ2-3; D unresolved. From germline, CDR1 is KGHDR and CDR2 SFDVKD. V was trimmed by 4 bases and J by 0 bases, leaving 1 base between them. This CDR3 is 12 amino acids long. The DNA for the CDR3 is TGTGCCACCAGTGAAAGCACAGATACGCAGTATTTT. Translated, it gives CATSESTDTQYF.

With respect to this clonotype: This could be a read error, since a much larger clone is one nucleotide away. The CDR3 does not end in the conserved phenylalanine or tryptophan, so this is likely a read error. This chain connects TRBV7-3 to TRBJ2-1; the match to TRBD1 covers 10 bases. The CDR3 runs 15 residues. V trimming: 2 bases; J trimming: 8 bases; junction bases outside the gene matches: 6. Germline CDR1 SGHTA, CDR2 FQGTGA. DNA of the CDR3: TGTGCCAGCAGCTTAGAGGGGACAGGGGTTGATGAGCAGTTCTGC. Translation: CASSLEGTGVDEQFC.

In this sample, this clonotype turned up many times. The rearrangement joins TRBV5-1 to TRBJ2-1; 12 bases fit TRBD2. CDR1 SGHRS and CDR2 YFSETQ come from the germline V gene. The CDR3 spans 15 residues. Trimming removed 7 bases from V and 7 bases from J; junction bases left unmatched: 9. The CDR3 is CASSSGRGVMNEQFF. The CDR3 region has the DNA TGCGCCAGCTCTAGCGGGAGGGGCGTAATGAATGAGCAGTTCTTC.

Concerning this clonotype itself: A clone one base away is much larger, so this may be a read error. V is TRBV9 and J is TRBJ1-2, with 11 bases aligning to TRBD1. CDR3 length equals 16 residues. CDR1 is SGDLS and CDR2 is YYNGEE in the germline V gene. In DNA form, the CDR3 reads TGTGCCAGCAGCCTAAGCCGGACAGGGGGCGGCTATGCCTACACCTTC. It encodes CASSLSRTGGGYAYTF.